Listed here are 31 T cell receptor beta chains from one sample, sequenced in a study of blood T cell repertoires in COVID-19. The method was immunoSEQ multiplex PCR; TCRdb's version includes in-frame clones alone and lacks a portion of them. The sample lists about 130,000 clones, about 79% occurring once. The sample taken for sequencing was PBMCs or T cells enriched from blood (not recorded which). These TCRs come from a man over 45 who had recovered from COVID-19.

The DNA of the CDR3 is TGTGCCAGCAGCTTCGATTTACAGGGGATGAACACTGAAGCTTTCTTT. Amino acids: CASSFDLQGMNTEAFF. The gene calls are TRBV5-4 and TRBJ1-1; TRBD1 agrees at 7 bases. V was pared by 2 bases and J by 0 bases, with 7 bases of the junction left unmatched. The CDR3 contains 16 residues. Germline CDR1 SGHNT, CDR2 YYREEE (reference sequence).

The chain combines TRBV7-2 with TRBJ1-1; a possible D gene is TRBD1 (5 bases). Germline CDR1 and CDR2: SGHTA and FQGNSA. This CDR3 region has 14 residues. V lost 3 bases, J lost 1 base, and 9 bases lay in between. The CDR3: CASSFPQANTEAFF. In nucleotides, the CDR3 is TGTGCCAGCAGCTTTCCACAGGCGAACACTGAAGCTTTCTTT.

The rearrangement uses TRBV5-1 and TRBJ2-7; D might be TRBD1 (5 bases). This CDR3 region has 15 residues. Germline CDR1 reads SGHRS; CDR2 reads YFSETQ. Trimming pared 0 bases from V and 0 bases from J, leaving 10 bases between. The CDR3 nucleotides read TGCGCCAGCAGCTTGGGGACACTTCTCTCCTACGAGCAGTACTTC. As protein: CASSLGTLLSYEQYF. Combining the CDR3 with reference TRBV5-1 and TRBJ2-7 gives the whole variable domain KAGVTQTPRYLIKTRGQQVTLSCSPISGHRSVSWYQQTPGQGLQFLFEYFSETQRNKGNFPGRFSGRQFSNSRSEMNVSTLELGDSALYLCASSLGTLLSYEQYFGPGTRLTVT.

The chain carries TRBV7-2 and TRBJ1-1, with D tentatively TRBD1 (6 bases). Germline loops: CDR1 SGHTA, CDR2 FQGNSA. The CDR3 is 14 residues long. Trimming cost V 5 bases and J 4 bases, with 14 bases left between them. Here the CDR3 reads CASSPFQGFTEAFF. The CDR3 DNA sequence: TGTGCCAGCAGCCCCTTCCAGGGGTTCACTGAAGCTTTCTTT.

This clone was picked up a small number of times. The chain's CDR3 is CASSLARDMRETQYF. In DNA, the CDR3 is TGTGCCAGCAGCTTAGCACGAGATATGCGAGAGACCCAGTACTTC. The chain combines TRBV7-9 with TRBJ2-5; D is uncertain. This CDR3 spans 15 amino acids. V lost 0 bases and J 4 bases, leaving 12 bases between the germline ends. Germline loops: CDR1 SEHNR, CDR2 FQNEAQ (reference sequence).

The chain is built from TRBV12-5 and TRBJ2-5; 14 nucleotides align to TRBD2. J lost 4 bases, V lost 2 bases, and 6 bases had no gene match. This CDR3 region has 17 residues. CDR1 and CDR2 (germline): LGHNT, FRNRAP. The CDR3 loop is CASGLLTSGGAIETQYF. The CDR3 DNA follows: TGTGCTAGTGGTTTGCTGACTAGCGGGGGGGCTATAGAGACCCAGTACTTC. Based on the CDR3 plus reference TRBV12-5 and TRBJ2-5, the full variable domain is DARVTQTPRHKVTEMGQEVTMRCQPILGHNTVFWYRQTMMQGLELLAYFRNRAPLDDSGMPKDRFSAEMPDATLATLKIQPSEPRDSAVYFCASGLLTSGGAIETQYFGPGTRLLVL.

The chain has TRBV9 and TRBJ1-3; D may be TRBD1 (6 bases). Germline CDR1 and CDR2: SGDLS and YYNGEE. The CDR3 sequence is 15 residues long. Trimming cost V 2 bases and J 2 bases, with 11 bases left between them. CDR3 sequence: CASSVSGATGNTIYF. The CDR3 DNA reads as TGTGCCAGCAGCGTTTCAGGGGCCACTGGAAACACCATATATTTT.

The genes are TRBV30 and TRBJ2-1; 8 bases fit TRBD1. This CDR3 comprises 17 residues. Trimming removed 4 bases from V and 2 bases from J; junction bases left unmatched: 13. Germline V gives CDR1 GTSNPN, CDR2 SVGIG (reference sequence). The CDR3 region has the DNA TGTGCCTGGACGTCTTCTCGGACAGGGTTGGCCTACAATGAGCAGTTCTTC. Its protein product is CAWTSSRTGLAYNEQFF. Variable domain in full (rest from reference TRBV30 and TRBJ2-1): SQTIHQWPATLVQPVGSPLSLECTVEGTSNPNLYWYRQAAGRGLQLLFYSVGIGQISSEVPQNLSASRPQDRQFILSSKKLLLSDSGFYLCAWTSSRTGLAYNEQFFGPGTRLTVL.

This clone was seen only a few times. V gene TRBV7-2 combines with J gene TRBJ2-3, with TRBD2 identical over 8 bases. The CDR3 runs to 17 residues. The J segment lost 2 bases and the V segment lost 3 bases, leaving 10 bases of the junction unmatched. Per germline, CDR1 SGHTA and CDR2 FQGNSA. CDR3 loop: CASSFTGTRLFTDTQYF. Here the CDR3 DNA reads TGTGCCAGCAGCTTTACCGGGACTAGATTATTCACAGATACGCAGTATTTT.

The V gene is TRBV19, the J gene TRBJ1-2; no reliable D call. Germline V gene lookup returns CDR1 LNHDA and CDR2 SQIVND (reference sequence). Trimming removed 5 bases from V and 0 bases from J, with 10 bases in between. CDR3 length: 14 amino acids. The CDR3: CASSSWRSNYGYTF. The CDR3 DNA follows: TGTGCCAGTAGTTCATGGAGGTCTAACTATGGCTACACCTTC.

The V and J genes are TRBV19 and TRBJ2-1; 9 positions agree with TRBD1. Germline CDR1 and CDR2: LNHDA and SQIVND (reference sequence). Unmatched junction bases numbered 7, after V lost 6 bases and J lost 4 bases. This CDR3 is built from 15 residues. In DNA form, the CDR3 reads TGTGCCAGTAGCCTAACCGGGACAGGGTACAATGAGCAGTTCTTC. Its protein is CASSLTGTGYNEQFF. The full variable domain, in which reference TRBV19 and TRBJ2-1 provide the parts outside the CDR3, is DGGITQSPKYLFRKEGQNVTLSCEQNLNHDAMYWYRQDPGQGLRLIYYSQIVNDFQKGDIAEGYSVSREKKESFPLTVTSAQKNPTAFYLCASSLTGTGYNEQFFGPGTRLTVL.

The CDR3 sequence: CASSMQGGNTEAFF. The CDR3 coding sequence is TGTGCCAGTAGTATGCAGGGGGGGAACACTGAAGCTTTCTTT. This chain connects TRBV19 to TRBJ1-1, with 7 bases matching TRBD1. The CDR3 contains 14 residues. The germline V gene encodes CDR1 LNHDA and CDR2 SQIVND (reference sequence). V lost 3 bases to trimming and J lost 1 base; unmatched junction nucleotides: 2.

This clone was seen only a few times. The V gene is TRBV5-4, the J gene TRBJ2-3; 8 bases agree with TRBD2. In germline, CDR1 is SGHNT, CDR2 YYREEE (reference sequence). The CDR3 is 16 residues long. The J segment lost 2 bases and the V segment lost 6 bases, leaving 11 bases of the junction unmatched. CDR3 loop: CASNPGGGGTTDTQYF. In DNA, the CDR3 is TGTGCCAGCAACCCGGGGGGGGGCGGCACCACAGATACGCAGTATTTT.

The CDR3 spells CASSFRQGAHGKLFF. In DNA, the CDR3 is TGCGCCAGCAGCTTTAGACAGGGGGCACATGGAAAACTGTTTTTT. The V and J genes are TRBV5-1 and TRBJ1-4, with 10 bases fitting TRBD1. The germline gives CDR1 SGHRS, CDR2 YFSETQ. Germline trimming cut 2 bases from V and 10 bases from J; bases unmatched to any gene: 8. This CDR3 spans 15 amino acids. Complete variable domain (other parts from reference TRBV5-1 and TRBJ1-4): KAGVTQTPRYLIKTRGQQVTLSCSPISGHRSVSWYQQTPGQGLQFLFEYFSETQRNKGNFPGRFSGRQFSNSRSEMNVSTLELGDSALYLCASSFRQGAHGKLFFGSGTQLSVL.

This clone was detected a few times. The chain links TRBV1 to TRBJ1-2. TRBV1 is described as a pseudogene. CDR3 length: 16 residues. The CDR3 DNA follows: TGCACCAGCAGCCGCGGCGGGGACGGTTTGACAAATGGCTACACCTTC. As protein: CTSSRGGDGLTNGYTF.

This clone showed up just a few times. This chain uses TRBV7-3 with TRBJ2-5; TRBD2 is a possible D gene (7 bases). Germline assignment: CDR1 SGHTA and CDR2 FQGTGA. This CDR3 has 15 residues. With 4 bases removed from V and 4 bases from J, the gap between germline ends came to 16 bases. CDR3 protein: CASSSTLGGRETQYF. CDR3 coding DNA: TGTGCCAGCAGCTCAACCCTGGGGGGGCGAGAGACCCAGTACTTC.

This clone was detected only once. The chain recombines TRBV5-1 with TRBJ2-5; 13 bases fit TRBD2. There are 16 residues in the CDR3. V gave up 4 bases and J gave up 5 bases; unmatched junction bases: 8. Germline CDR1 SGHRS, CDR2 YFSETQ. CDR3 sequence: CASSPTGLAGVETQYF. The CDR3 nucleotides read TGCGCCAGCAGCCCGACCGGACTAGCGGGGGTGGAGACCCAGTACTTC.

The chain uses TRBV5-4 and TRBJ2-4; 7 nucleotides match TRBD1. J was trimmed by 5 bases and V by 4 bases; bases with no gene match: 3. Germline CDR1 is SGHNT and CDR2 is YYREEE (reference sequence). This CDR3 has 13 residues. The CDR3 spells CASSRQGQNIQYF. As DNA, the CDR3 is TGTGCCAGCAGCCGACAGGGTCAAAACATTCAGTACTTC.

This clone was counted between two and nine times. J is TRBJ1-4 and V is TRBV7-2, with TRBD1 as a possible D gene (6 bases). V was clipped by 3 bases and J by 5 bases, with 10 bases between them. CDR3 length: 14 amino acids. Germline values: CDR1 SGHTA, CDR2 FQGNSA. CDR3 protein: CASSFTGLNEKLFF. DNA of the CDR3: TGTGCCAGCAGCTTTACAGGGCTGAATGAAAAACTGTTTTTT.

This sequence joins TRBV18 and TRBJ1-1; D is ambiguous. V lost 2 bases to trimming and J lost 1 base, with 8 bases between them. CDR1 is KGHSH and CDR2 is LQKENI in the germline V gene. CDR3 length equals 14 residues. CDR3 in amino acids: CASSPYNRNTEAFF. The CDR3 DNA reads TGTGCCAGCTCACCATATAATAGGAACACTGAAGCTTTCTTT.

The gene calls are TRBV9 and TRBJ1-1, with TRBD1 matching over 9 bases. The CDR3 is 16 residues long. The V and J ends lost 0 bases and 2 bases, in that order; junction bases with no gene match: 5. Germline assignment: CDR1 SGDLS and CDR2 YYNGEE. The CDR3 nucleotides read TGTGCCAGCAGCGTAGCCACAGGGGGCGCAAACACTGAAGCTTTCTTT. It translates to CASSVATGGANTEAFF.

The genes are TRBV12-3 or TRBV12-4 and TRBJ2-7, with no clear D. This CDR3 comprises 13 residues. Trimming took 1 base from V and 3 from J, leaving 7 bases between them. The CDR3 nucleotides read TGTGCCAGCAGTTTAGGGCTAGTCTACGAGCAGTACTTC. Translating gives CASSLGLVYEQYF.

This chain uses TRBV5-1 with TRBJ2-7, with D possibly matching TRBD2 (5 bases). Germline V lookup: CDR1 SGHRS, CDR2 YFSETQ. The CDR3 is made up of 16 amino acids. Trimming shortened V by 3 bases and J by 3 bases, and 19 bases separated the two germline ends. CDR3 coding DNA: TGCGCCAGCAGCTCCTGGACTTCACCAACCTTCTACGAGCAGTACTTC. Translating gives CASSSWTSPTFYEQYF.

The chain employs TRBV6-2 or TRBV6-3 and TRBJ2-7, with D tentatively TRBD1 (5 bases). V shed 6 bases and J shed 4 bases, with 19 bases lying between them. Germline V lookup: CDR1 MNHEY, CDR2 SVGEGT. The CDR3 is 15 amino acids. The CDR3: CASSRPSQGWYEQYF. CDR3 DNA sequence: TGTGCCAGCAGCCGCCCCTCTCAGGGATGGTACGAGCAGTACTTC.

The chain joins TRBV12-5 to TRBJ2-3, with 10 bases fitting TRBD1. The V gene end was trimmed by 6 bases and the J gene end by 5 bases; junction bases not matched to a gene: 8. The CDR3 contains 15 residues. Germline-derived CDR1 and CDR2 are LGHNT and FRNRAP. CDR3 protein: CASGPGQGNGDTQYF. The CDR3 DNA is TGTGCTAGTGGGCCGGGACAGGGGAATGGAGATACGCAGTATTTT.

This clone was found once. The chain joins TRBV7-9 to TRBJ2-5; D unresolved. From germline, CDR1 is SEHNR and CDR2 FQNEAQ (reference sequence). V was cut by 2 bases and J by 2 bases, with 12 bases left in between. The CDR3 has 15 residues. The chain's CDR3 is CASSLSVQVQETQYF. The CDR3 nucleotides are TGTGCCAGCAGCTTATCAGTCCAAGTACAAGAGACCCAGTACTTC.

The V gene is TRBV30, the J gene TRBJ1-3; 10 nucleotides match TRBD1. The germline V gene encodes CDR1 GTSNPN and CDR2 SVGIG (reference sequence). J lost 0 bases, V lost 1 base, and 0 bases had no gene match. This CDR3 is 15 amino acids long. The CDR3 reads CAWSGTGGSGNTIYF. CDR3 nucleotide sequence: TGTGCCTGGAGTGGGACAGGGGGCTCTGGAAACACCATATATTTT.

This clone was detected once. The chain joins TRBV6-2 or TRBV6-3 to TRBJ1-2; D is unclear. V was trimmed by 0 bases and J by 5 bases, leaving 4 bases between them. CDR3 size: 12 residues. Germline V CDR1 and CDR2: MNHEY, SVGEGT. CDR3 in DNA: TGTGCCAGCAGTTACTCCACTTATGGCTACACCTTC. It codes for CASSYSTYGYTF.

The J gene is TRBJ1-2, the V gene TRBV5-1, with TRBD1 as a possible D gene (5 bases). Trimming removed 6 bases from V and 3 bases from J, with 21 bases in between. The CDR3 contains 16 residues. Per the germline V gene, CDR1 is SGHRS and CDR2 is YFSETQ. The CDR3 region is CASTPGGATSDYGYTF. The CDR3 region has the DNA TGCGCCAGCACCCCTGGAGGGGCGACTTCTGACTATGGCTACACCTTC.

The chain joins TRBV6-5 to TRBJ1-5, with D possibly TRBD1 on 6 matching bases. Germline V gives CDR1 MNHEY, CDR2 SVGAGI. Trimming took off 2 bases at V and 1 base at J, with 9 bases between the two ends. There are 15 residues in the CDR3. The chain's CDR3 is CASSYLTGSNQPQHF. CDR3 DNA: TGTGCCAGCAGTTACCTTACAGGGAGCAATCAGCCCCAGCATTTT.

The CDR3 coding sequence is TGTGCCAGCAGTTGGGCAGGGGTCGGGTACGAGCAGTACTTC. It is translated as CASSWAGVGYEQYF. The rearrangement uses TRBV27 and TRBJ2-7; possible D gene TRBD1, 6 bases. The germline V gene has CDR1 MNHEY and CDR2 SMNVEV (reference sequence). The length of the CDR3 is 14 residues. V lost 4 bases to trimming and J lost 4 bases, with 14 bases between them.